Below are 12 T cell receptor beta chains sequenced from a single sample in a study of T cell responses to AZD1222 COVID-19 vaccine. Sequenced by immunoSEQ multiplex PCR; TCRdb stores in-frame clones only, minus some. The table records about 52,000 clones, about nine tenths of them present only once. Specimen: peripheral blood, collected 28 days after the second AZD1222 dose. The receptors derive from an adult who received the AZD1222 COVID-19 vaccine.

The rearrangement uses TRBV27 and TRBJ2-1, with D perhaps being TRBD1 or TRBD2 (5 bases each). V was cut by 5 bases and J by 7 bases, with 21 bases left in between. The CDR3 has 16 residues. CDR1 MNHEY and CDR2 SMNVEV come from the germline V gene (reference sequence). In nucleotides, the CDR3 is TGTGCCAGCAGTACTACTTTCGGGGCAGGGTCTAATGAGCAGTTCTTC. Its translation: CASSTTFGAGSNEQFF.

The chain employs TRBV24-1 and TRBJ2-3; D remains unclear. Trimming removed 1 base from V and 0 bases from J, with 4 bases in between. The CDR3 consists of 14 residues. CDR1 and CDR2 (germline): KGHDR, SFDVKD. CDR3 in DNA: TGTGCCACCAGTGATTTTGCTAGCACAGATACGCAGTATTTT. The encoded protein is CATSDFASTDTQYF.

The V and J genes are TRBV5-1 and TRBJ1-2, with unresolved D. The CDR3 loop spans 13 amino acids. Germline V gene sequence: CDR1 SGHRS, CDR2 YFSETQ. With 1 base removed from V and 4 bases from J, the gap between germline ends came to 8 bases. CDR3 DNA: TGCGCCAGCAGCTTGCGTCTCCTCTATGGCTACACCTTC. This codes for CASSLRLLYGYTF.

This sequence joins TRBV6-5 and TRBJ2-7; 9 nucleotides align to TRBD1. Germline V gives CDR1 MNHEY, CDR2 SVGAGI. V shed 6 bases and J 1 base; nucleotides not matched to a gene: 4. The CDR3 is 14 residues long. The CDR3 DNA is TGTGCCAGCAGATTGACAGGGGGATCCTACGAGCAGTACTTC. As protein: CASRLTGGSYEQYF.

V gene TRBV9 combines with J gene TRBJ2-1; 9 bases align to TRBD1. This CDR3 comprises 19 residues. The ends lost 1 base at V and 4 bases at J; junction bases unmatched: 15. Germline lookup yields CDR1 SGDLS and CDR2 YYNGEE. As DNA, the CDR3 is TGTGCCAGCAGCGTATCCCTTTTCGTCGAGGGACAGGGTTACAATGAGCAGTTCTTC. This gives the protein CASSVSLFVEGQGYNEQFF.

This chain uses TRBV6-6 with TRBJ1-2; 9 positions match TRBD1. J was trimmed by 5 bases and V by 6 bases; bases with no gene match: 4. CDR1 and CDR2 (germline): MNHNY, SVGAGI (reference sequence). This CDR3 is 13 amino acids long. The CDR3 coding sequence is TGTGCCAGCAGCCCGGACAGGGGTTATGGCTACACCTTC. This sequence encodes CASSPDRGYGYTF.

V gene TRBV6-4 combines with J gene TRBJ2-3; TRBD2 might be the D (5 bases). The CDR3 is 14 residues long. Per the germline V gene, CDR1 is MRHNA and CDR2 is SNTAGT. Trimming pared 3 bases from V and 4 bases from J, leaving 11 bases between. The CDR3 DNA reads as TGTGCCAGCAGTGAACTTGGAGCGGCAGATACGCAGTATTTT. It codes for CASSELGAADTQYF.

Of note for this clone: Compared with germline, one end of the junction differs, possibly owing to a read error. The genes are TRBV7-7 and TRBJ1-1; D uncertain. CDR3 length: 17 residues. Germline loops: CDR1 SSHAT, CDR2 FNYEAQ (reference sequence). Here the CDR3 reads CASSAGKGKVEHTEAFF. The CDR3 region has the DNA TGTGCTAGCAGCGCCGGCAAAGGGAAGGTCGAACACACTGAAGCTTTCTTT.

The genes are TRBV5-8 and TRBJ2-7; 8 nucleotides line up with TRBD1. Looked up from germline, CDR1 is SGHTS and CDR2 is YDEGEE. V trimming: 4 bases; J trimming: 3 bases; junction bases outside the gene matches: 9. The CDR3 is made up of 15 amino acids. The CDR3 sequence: CASSPSGQGRYEQYF. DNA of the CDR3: TGTGCCAGCAGCCCGAGCGGACAGGGACGCTACGAGCAGTACTTC.

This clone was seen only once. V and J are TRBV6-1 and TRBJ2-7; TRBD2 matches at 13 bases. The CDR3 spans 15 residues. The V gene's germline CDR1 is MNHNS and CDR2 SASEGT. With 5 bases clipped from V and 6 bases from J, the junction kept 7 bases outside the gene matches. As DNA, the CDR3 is TGTGCCAGCAGTCCCGGACTAGCGGGAGTAACCGAGCAGTACTTC. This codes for CASSPGLAGVTEQYF.

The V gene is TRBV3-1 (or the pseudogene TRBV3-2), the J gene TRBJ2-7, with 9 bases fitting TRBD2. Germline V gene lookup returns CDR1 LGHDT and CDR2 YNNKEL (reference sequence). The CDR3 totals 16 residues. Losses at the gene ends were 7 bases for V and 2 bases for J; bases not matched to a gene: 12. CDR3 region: CASTETPLAGPYEQYF. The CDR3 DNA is TGTGCCAGCACCGAAACCCCCCTAGCGGGGCCCTACGAGCAGTACTTC.

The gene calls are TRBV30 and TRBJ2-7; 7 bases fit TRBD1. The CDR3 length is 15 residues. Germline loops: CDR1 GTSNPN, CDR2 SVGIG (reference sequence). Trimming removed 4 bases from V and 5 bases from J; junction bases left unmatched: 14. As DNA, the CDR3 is TGTGCCTGGAACCCACGTCGGACAGGTCGGAACGAGCAGTACTTC. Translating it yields CAWNPRRTGRNEQYF.